This T cell receptor beta chain was documented in a study of tumor-infiltrating lymphocytes in primary liver carcinoma. Whole-study context: Ranging in age from 30 to 69 years, the patients were men and women. There were tumors of stage T1-T3 N0M0, each 4.2 to 10 cm across.

With respect to this clonotype: One end of the junction does not line up with germline, which may come from a read error.

The template, approximately 500 ng total RNA, yielded TCR beta cDNA made with a constant-region primer. ARM-PCR, slightly modified, supplied the TCR beta libraries through three nested multiplex PCR rounds. Forward primers for TRBV1-TRBV30 and a C-beta reverse primer served the first two PCR rounds, at 10 cycles each. TCRdb analysed the multiplex PCR reads with MiXCR anew, one entry per CDR3 protein. Of tens of thousands of distinct CDR3 sequences in the sample, nearly 75% were seen once. This CDR3 has 16 amino acids. Per the germline V gene, CDR1 is LGHNA and CDR2 is YNFKEQ. Co-extraction yielded RNA and DNA from around 20-30 mg of unsorted bulk tissue. Surgeons treated the primary liver carcinoma of the patients by surgical resection.

The rearrangement links TRBV4-2 to TRBJ2-3; D is possibly TRBD1 (6 bases). The sequenced sample consisted of liver tumor tissue from sampling region 4. Documented subset: tumor region T4, right-lateral pole. The clonotype was recovered from a man aged 40-55 years with primary liver carcinoma and hepatitis B virus infection. The CDR3 sequence: CASSQDLGIGGGTQYF. The CDR3 DNA sequence: TGTGCCAGCAGCCAAGATTTGGGGATTGGGGGCGGTACGCAGTATTTC.